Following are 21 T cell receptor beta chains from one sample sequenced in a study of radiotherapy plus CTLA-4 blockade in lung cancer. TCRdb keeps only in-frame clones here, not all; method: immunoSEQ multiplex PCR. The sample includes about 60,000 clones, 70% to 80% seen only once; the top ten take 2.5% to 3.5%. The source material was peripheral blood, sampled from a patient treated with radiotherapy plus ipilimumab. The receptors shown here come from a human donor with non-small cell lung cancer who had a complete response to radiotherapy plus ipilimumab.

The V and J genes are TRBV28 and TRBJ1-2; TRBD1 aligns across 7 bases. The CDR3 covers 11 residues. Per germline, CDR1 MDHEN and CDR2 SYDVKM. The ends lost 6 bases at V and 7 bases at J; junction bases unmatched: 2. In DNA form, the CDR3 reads TGTGCCAGCAGGAGGACAGGTGGCTACACCTTC. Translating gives CASRRTGGYTF.

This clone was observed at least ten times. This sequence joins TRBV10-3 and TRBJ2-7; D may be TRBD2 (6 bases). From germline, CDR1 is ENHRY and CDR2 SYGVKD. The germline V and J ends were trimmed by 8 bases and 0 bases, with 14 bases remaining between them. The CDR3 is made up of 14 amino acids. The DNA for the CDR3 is TGTGCCATCGACGCTGGGGGGAGCTCCTACGAGCAGTACTTC. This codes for CAIDAGGSSYEQYF.

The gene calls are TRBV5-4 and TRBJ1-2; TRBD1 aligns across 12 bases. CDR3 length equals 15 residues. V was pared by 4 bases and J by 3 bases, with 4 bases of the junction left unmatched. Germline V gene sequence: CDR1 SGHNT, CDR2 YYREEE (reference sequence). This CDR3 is CASSAGTGGYYGYTF. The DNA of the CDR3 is TGTGCCAGCAGCGCAGGGACAGGGGGCTACTATGGCTACACCTTC.

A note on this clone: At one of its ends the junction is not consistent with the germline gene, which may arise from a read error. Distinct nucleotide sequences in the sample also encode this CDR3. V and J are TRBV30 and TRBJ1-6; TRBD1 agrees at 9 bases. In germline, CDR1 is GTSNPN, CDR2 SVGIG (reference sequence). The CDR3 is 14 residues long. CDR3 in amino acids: CAWSRTGANSPLHF. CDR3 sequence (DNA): TGTGCCTGGAGTCGGACAGGGGCTAATTCGCCCCTCCACTTT.

DNA of the CDR3: TGCGCCAGCAGCATACGACAGGGGCCCAACAATGAGCAGTTCTTC. This codes for CASSIRQGPNNEQFF. This chain uses TRBV5-1 with TRBJ2-1; 8 bases fit TRBD1. Per the germline V gene, CDR1 is SGHRS and CDR2 is YFSETQ. V was clipped by 4 bases and J by 5 bases; unmatched bases: 8. The CDR3 extends over 15 amino acids.

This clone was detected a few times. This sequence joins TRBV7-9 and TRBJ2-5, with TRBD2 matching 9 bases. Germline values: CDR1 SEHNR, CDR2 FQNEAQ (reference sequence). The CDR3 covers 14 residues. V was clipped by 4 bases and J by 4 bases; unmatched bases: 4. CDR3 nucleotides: TGTGCCAGCAGCTCTAGCGGGGTTGGAGAGACCCAGTACTTC. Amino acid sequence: CASSSSGVGETQYF.

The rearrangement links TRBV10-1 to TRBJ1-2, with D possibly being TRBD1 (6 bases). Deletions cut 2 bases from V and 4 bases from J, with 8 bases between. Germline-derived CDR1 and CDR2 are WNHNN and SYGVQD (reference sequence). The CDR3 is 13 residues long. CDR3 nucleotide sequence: TGCGCCAGCAGTGAGGACAGGTCCTATGGCTACACCTTC. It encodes CASSEDRSYGYTF.

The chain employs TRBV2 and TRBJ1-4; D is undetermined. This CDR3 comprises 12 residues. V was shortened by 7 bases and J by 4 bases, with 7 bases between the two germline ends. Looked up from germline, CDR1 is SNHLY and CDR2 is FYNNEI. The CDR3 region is CASNEGNEKLFF. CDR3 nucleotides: TGTGCCAGCAACGAGGGTAATGAAAAACTGTTTTTT.

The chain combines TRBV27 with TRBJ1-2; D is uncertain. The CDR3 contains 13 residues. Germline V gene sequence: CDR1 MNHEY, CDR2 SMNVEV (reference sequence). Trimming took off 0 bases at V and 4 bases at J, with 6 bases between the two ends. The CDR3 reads CASSLSGIYGYTF. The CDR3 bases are TGTGCCAGCAGTTTATCCGGGATCTATGGCTACACCTTC.

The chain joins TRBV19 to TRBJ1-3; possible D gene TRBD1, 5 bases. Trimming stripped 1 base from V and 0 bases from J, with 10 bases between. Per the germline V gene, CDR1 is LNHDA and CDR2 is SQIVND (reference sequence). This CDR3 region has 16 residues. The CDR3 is CASSIVGGSSGNTIYF. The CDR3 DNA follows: TGTGCCAGTAGTATAGTCGGGGGATCCTCTGGAAACACCATATATTTT.

This CDR3 is CASSPYRELENQPQHF. In nucleotides, the CDR3 is TGCGCCAGCAGCCCTTACAGGGAATTGGAGAATCAGCCCCAGCATTTT. This chain joins TRBV5-1 and TRBJ1-5; D might be TRBD1 (6 bases). Germline-derived CDR1 and CDR2 are SGHRS and YFSETQ. This CDR3 contains 16 residues. The V and J ends lost 4 bases and 4 bases respectively, with 18 bases between them. Filled out from reference TRBV5-1 and TRBJ1-5, the complete variable domain reads KAGVTQTPRYLIKTRGQQVTLSCSPISGHRSVSWYQQTPGQGLQFLFEYFSETQRNKGNFPGRFSGRQFSNSRSEMNVSTLELGDSALYLCASSPYRELENQPQHFGDGTRLSIL.

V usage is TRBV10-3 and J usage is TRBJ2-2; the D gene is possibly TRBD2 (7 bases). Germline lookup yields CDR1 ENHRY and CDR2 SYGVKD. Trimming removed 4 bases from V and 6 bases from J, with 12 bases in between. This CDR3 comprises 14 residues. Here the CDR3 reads CAISGGGRPGELFF. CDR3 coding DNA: TGTGCCATCAGTGGGGGGGGGCGCCCCGGGGAGCTGTTTTTT.

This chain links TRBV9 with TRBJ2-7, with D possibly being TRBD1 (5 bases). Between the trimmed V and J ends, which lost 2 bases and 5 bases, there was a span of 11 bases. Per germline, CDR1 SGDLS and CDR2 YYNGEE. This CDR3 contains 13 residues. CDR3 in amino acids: CASSVQGRDEQYF. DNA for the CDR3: TGTGCCAGCAGCGTCCAGGGTCGCGACGAGCAGTACTTC.

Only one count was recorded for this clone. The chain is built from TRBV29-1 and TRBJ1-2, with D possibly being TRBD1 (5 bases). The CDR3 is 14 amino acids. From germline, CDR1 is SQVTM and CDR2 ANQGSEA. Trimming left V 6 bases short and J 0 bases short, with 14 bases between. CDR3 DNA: TGCAGCGTAGACCAGGGCAAGGCTAACTATGGCTACACCTTC. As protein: CSVDQGKANYGYTF. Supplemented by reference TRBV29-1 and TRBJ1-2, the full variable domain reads SAVISQKPSRDICQRGTSLTIQCQVDSQVTMMFWYRQQPGQSLTLIATANQGSEATYESGFVIDKFPISRPNLTFSTLTVSNMSPEDSSIYLCSVDQGKANYGYTFGSGTRLTVV.

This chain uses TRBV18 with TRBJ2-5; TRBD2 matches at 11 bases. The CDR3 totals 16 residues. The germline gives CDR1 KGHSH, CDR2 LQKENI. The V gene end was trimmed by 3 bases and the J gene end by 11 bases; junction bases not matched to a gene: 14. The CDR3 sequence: CASSPRLLAGGYEQYF. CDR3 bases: TGTGCCAGCTCACCGCGCCTCCTAGCGGGAGGATATGAGCAGTACTTC.

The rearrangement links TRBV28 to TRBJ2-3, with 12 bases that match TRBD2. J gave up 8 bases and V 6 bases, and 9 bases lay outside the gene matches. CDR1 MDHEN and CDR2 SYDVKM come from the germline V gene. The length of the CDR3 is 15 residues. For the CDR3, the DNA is TGTGCCAGCAGATCCCCGGGACTAGCGGGTCGTACGCAGTATTTT. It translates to CASRSPGLAGRTQYF. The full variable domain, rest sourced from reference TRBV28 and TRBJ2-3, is DVKVTQSSRYLVKRTGEKVFLECVQDMDHENMFWYRQDPGLGLRLIYFSYDVKMKEKGDIPEGYSVSREKKERFSLILESASTNQTSMYLCASRSPGLAGRTQYFGPGTRLTVL.

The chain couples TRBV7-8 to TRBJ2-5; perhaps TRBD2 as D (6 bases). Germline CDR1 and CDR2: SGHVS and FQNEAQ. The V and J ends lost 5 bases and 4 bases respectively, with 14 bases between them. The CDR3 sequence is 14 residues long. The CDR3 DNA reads TGTGCCAGCAGCCTCGGAGGGACGGCAGAGACCCAGTACTTC. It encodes CASSLGGTAETQYF.

CDR3 residues: CASSLRGGGGYTF. The DNA of the CDR3 is TGCGCCAGCAGCTTGCGAGGGGGGGGTGGCTACACCTTC. J is TRBJ1-2 and V is TRBV5-1; TRBD1 is a possible D gene (6 bases). V lost 1 base and J lost 7, with 11 bases in between. Germline loops: CDR1 SGHRS, CDR2 YFSETQ. The CDR3 is 13 residues long.

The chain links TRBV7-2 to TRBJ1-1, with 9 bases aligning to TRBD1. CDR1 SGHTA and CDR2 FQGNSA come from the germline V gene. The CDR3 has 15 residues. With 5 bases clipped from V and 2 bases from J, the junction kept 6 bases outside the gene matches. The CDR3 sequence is CASSGRQGGNTEAFF. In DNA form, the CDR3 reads TGTGCCAGCAGCGGCCGACAGGGGGGAAACACTGAAGCTTTCTTT.

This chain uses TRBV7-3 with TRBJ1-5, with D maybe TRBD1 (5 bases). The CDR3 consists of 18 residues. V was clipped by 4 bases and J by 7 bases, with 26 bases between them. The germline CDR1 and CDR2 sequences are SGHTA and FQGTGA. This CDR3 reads CASSYPKPPPGFQQPQHF. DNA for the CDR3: TGTGCCAGCAGCTACCCCAAACCGCCACCAGGGTTCCAACAGCCCCAGCATTTT. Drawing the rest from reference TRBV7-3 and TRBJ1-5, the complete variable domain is GAGVSQTPSNKVTEKGKYVELRCDPISGHTALYWYRQSLGQGPEFLIYFQGTGAADDSGLPNDRFFAVRPEGSVSTLKIQRTERGDSAVYLCASSYPKPPPGFQQPQHFGDGTRLSIL.

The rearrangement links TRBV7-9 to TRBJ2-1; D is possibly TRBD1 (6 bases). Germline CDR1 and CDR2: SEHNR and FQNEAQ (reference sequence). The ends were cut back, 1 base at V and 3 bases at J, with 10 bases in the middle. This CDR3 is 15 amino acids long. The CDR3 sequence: CASSLGTGLYNEQFF. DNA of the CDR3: TGTGCCAGCAGCTTAGGAACAGGGCTCTACAATGAGCAGTTCTTC.